These T cell receptor beta chains were read from a single sample in a study of blood T cell repertoires in COVID-19. Sequenced by immunoSEQ multiplex PCR; TCRdb stores in-frame clones only, minus some. The table shows about 200,000 clones, with more than 70% occurring only once. Sequencing was done on a sample of peripheral blood. These receptors were collected from a man in his fifties with COVID-19, enrolled during active disease. The CDR3 runs from the conserved cysteine through the conserved F or W. A D gene is named only where the DNA matches it firmly. Not every row has a clone size; where given, it reads once, few, many or a size class.

J	V	D	size	DNA	CDR3
TRBJ2-5	TRBV5-1	TRBD2	-	TGCGCCAGCAGCTTGGGGGGACTAGCGGGCCAAGAGACCCAGTACTTC	CASSLGGLAGQETQYF
TRBJ2-3	TRBV11-2	-	once	TGTGCCAGCAGCCGGGGACAACTCTTCACAGATACGCAGTATTTT	CASSRGQLFTDTQYF
TRBJ2-7	TRBV11-2	TRBD1	-	TGTGCCAGCAGCTCCCAACAAACAGGGGGGCAGTACTTC	CASSSQQTGGQYF
TRBJ2-7	TRBV2	-	once	TGTGCCAGCAGTGCTTCCTACGAGCAGTACTTC	CASSASYEQYF
TRBJ1-1	TRBV14	-	-	TGTGCCAGCGGGTCCACAGGGACCACTGAAGCTTTCTTT	CASGSTGTTEAFF
TRBJ1-5	TRBV6-4	-	-	TGTGCCAGCAGTGTGGAGGCGGATCAGCCCCAGCATTTT	CASSVEADQPQHF
TRBJ1-4	TRBV19	-	-	TGTGCCAGTATGGGACTTGGTGAAAAACTGTTTTTT	CASMGLGEKLFF
TRBJ1-6	TRBV12-3/TRBV12-4	-	-	TGTGCCAGCAGTCAGGGAGGGCCCCTCCACTTT	CASSQGGPLHF
TRBJ1-6	TRBV7-8	TRBD1	-	TGTGCCAGCAGCTCGGGACAGGTGACTTCACCCCTCCACTTT	CASSSGQVTSPLHF
TRBJ2-7	TRBV6-5	TRBD2	-	TGTGCCAGCAGTTCTAGCGGGAGGCCCCCCGCCAACGAGCAGTACTTC	CASSSSGRPPANEQYF
TRBJ1-2	TRBV6-2/TRBV6-3	TRBD1	-	TGTGCCAGCAGGTACCGGGACAGGGGGCTTTTCGGCTACACCTTC	CASRYRDRGLFGYTF
TRBJ1-4	TRBV3-1/TRBV3-2	-	-	TGTGCCAGCAGCCAAGACGGATTCGCAGGGTCTAATGAAAAACTGTTTTTT	CASSQDGFAGSNEKLFF
TRBJ1-2	TRBV5-5	TRBD1	-	TGTGCCAGCAGCCCGGACAGGGACTATGGCTACACCTTC	CASSPDRDYGYTF
TRBJ1-1	TRBV10-3	TRBD1	-	TGTGCCATCAGTGTAGGACAGGGGGCAGGGGACACTGAAGCTTTCTTT	CAISVGQGAGDTEAFF
TRBJ2-5	TRBV19	-	-	TGTGCCAGTAGTTCTCCGTGGAGGGGTGGAGAGACCCAGTACTTC	CASSSPWRGGETQYF
TRBJ1-1	TRBV24-1	-	few	TGTGCCACCAGTGGGGCTGGGGGCGCGAACACTGAAGCTTTCTTT	CATSGAGGANTEAFF
TRBJ1-6	TRBV18	-	-	TGTGCCAGCTCACCAGCGCAGGGGATTAGTTCACCCCTCCACTTT	CASSPAQGISSPLHF
TRBJ1-2	TRBV15	-	-	TGTGCCACCAGCAGAGATTTCTTTGACTCGGGCTACACCTTC	CATSRDFFDSGYTF
TRBJ1-5	TRBV27	-	-	TGTGCCAGCAGTTCGCACTATAGCAATCAGCCCCAGCATTTT	CASSSHYSNQPQHF
TRBJ1-4	TRBV28	TRBD1	once	TGTGCCAGCAGCAAAGGGACAGGGGATGAAAAACTGTTTTTT	CASSKGTGDEKLFF
TRBJ2-7	TRBV5-1	-	-	TGCGCCAGCAGCTTGGCGGGGAGGTATTACGAGCAGTACTTC	CASSLAGRYYEQYF
TRBJ2-7	TRBV6-5	TRBD2	-	TGTGCCAGCAGCCATAAGCGGGGGGGCTCCTACGAGCAGTACTTC	CASSHKRGGSYEQYF
TRBJ2-3	TRBV24-1	TRBD1	-	TGTGCCACCAGTGGGAATGACAGGGGTGTTGCAGATACGCAGTATTTT	CATSGNDRGVADTQYF
TRBJ2-3	TRBV7-3	-	-	TGTGCCAGCAGCTTAATAATGGCACCTAGCACAGATACGCAGTATTTT	CASSLIMAPSTDTQYF
TRBJ1-2	TRBV28	-	-	TGTGCCAGCAAGAGGGCAGACTTACTCTATGGCTACACCTTC	CASKRADLLYGYTF